This entry lists 21 T cell receptor beta chains sequenced from one sample in a study of beta chain features in type 1 diabetes. TCRB transcripts that were expressed got sequenced, as all of the isolated RNA had been reverse transcribed. Data came from immunoSEQ multiplex PCR; TCRdb stores just in-frame clones and leaves some out. The table shows about 900,000 clones, with roughly 15% occurring only once. The specimen was naive CD4+ T cells from blood. Source of these receptors: a woman in her late teens or twenties in good health.

This clone occurred a few times. CDR3 sequence: CASSQDSAYNEQFF. CDR3 coding DNA: TGTGCCAGCAGTCAGGACAGTGCCTACAATGAGCAGTTCTTC. The chain links TRBV28 to TRBJ2-1; D possibly corresponds to TRBD1 (6 bases). Germline assignment: CDR1 MDHEN and CDR2 SYDVKM. Between the trimmed V and J ends, which lost 5 bases and 2 bases, there was a span of 10 bases. The CDR3 spans 14 residues.

Details on this clone: Germline is not matched at one junction end, which may reflect a read error. The V call is TRBV6-5, the J call TRBJ2-1, with D possibly being TRBD2 (6 bases). The CDR3 has 14 residues. Germline assignment: CDR1 MNHEY and CDR2 SVGAGI. The CDR3 here is CASSYRDSNNEQFF. The CDR3 DNA follows: TGTGCCAGCAGTTACCGGGACTCCAACAATGAGCAGTTCTTC.

This clone was seen more than once but under ten times. V gene TRBV7-9 combines with J gene TRBJ2-1, with D perhaps matching TRBD1 or TRBD2 (5 bases each). Germline lookup yields CDR1 SEHNR and CDR2 FQNEAQ (reference sequence). Trimming stripped 4 bases from V and 6 bases from J, with 19 bases between. CDR3 size: 16 residues. CDR3 protein: CASSSRLPAGGNEQFF. The CDR3 DNA is TGTGCCAGCAGCTCCCGATTACCCGCTGGGGGCAATGAGCAGTTCTTC. Using reference TRBV7-9 and TRBJ2-1 for the parts outside the CDR3, the full variable domain is DTGVSQNPRHKITKRGQNVTFRCDPISEHNRLYWYRQTLGQGPEFLTYFQNEAQLEKSRLLSDRFSAERPKGSFSTLEIQRTEQGDSAMYLCASSSRLPAGGNEQFFGPGTRLTVL.

The V and J genes are TRBV5-1 and TRBJ1-3; D unresolved. Germline V lookup: CDR1 SGHRS, CDR2 YFSETQ. The V end was cut by 0 bases, the J end by 0 bases, with 19 bases between. The CDR3 consists of 19 residues. Written as DNA, the CDR3 is TGCGCCAGCAGCTTGGGACCCCTCGGGGTGCCTGGCTCTGGAAACACCATATATTTT. This encodes CASSLGPLGVPGSGNTIYF.

This clone has just a few counts. The chain couples TRBV2 to TRBJ2-1; 7 positions match TRBD2. The length of the CDR3 is 15 residues. V was clipped by 5 bases and J by 0 bases; unmatched bases: 4. Germline V gene data show CDR1 as SNHLY and CDR2 as FYNNEI. In DNA, the CDR3 is TGTGCCAGCAGTCTATCTAGCGGCTCCTACAATGAGCAGTTCTTC. Translation gives CASSLSSGSYNEQFF.

This clone was observed a few times. The V and J genes are TRBV4-1 and TRBJ2-1; 8 bases align to TRBD2. Germline V lookup: CDR1 MGHRA, CDR2 YSYEKL. The ends lost 4 bases at V and 10 bases at J; junction bases unmatched: 9. The CDR3 has 14 residues. CDR3 DNA: TGCGCCAGCAGCCCCCCGGGACTAGGGCTCGAGCAGTTCTTC. This sequence encodes CASSPPGLGLEQFF.

This chain connects TRBV2 to TRBJ2-7; TRBD1 or TRBD2 may be the D gene (5 bases each). This CDR3 contains 13 residues. V gave up 10 bases and J gave up 0 bases, with 13 bases separating them. Germline loops: CDR1 SNHLY, CDR2 FYNNEI. CDR3: CATGGMSSYEQYF. Here the CDR3 DNA reads TGTGCCACTGGGGGTATGAGCTCCTACGAGCAGTACTTC.

V usage is TRBV6-9 and J usage is TRBJ2-2, with 9 bases fitting TRBD1. Germline-derived CDR1 and CDR2 are MNHGY and SVAAGI. V shed 8 bases and J 3 bases; nucleotides not matched to a gene: 7. This CDR3 contains 15 residues. CDR3 sequence: CASYRGRRDTGELFF. The CDR3 nucleotides are TGTGCCAGCTACAGGGGGCGCAGGGACACCGGGGAGCTGTTTTTT.

The chain links TRBV19 to TRBJ2-6; D is undetermined. The germline CDR1 and CDR2 sequences are LNHDA and SQIVND (reference sequence). Trimming took 8 bases from V and 1 from J, leaving 15 bases between them. CDR3 size: 16 residues. In nucleotides, the CDR3 is TGTGCCAGTCACATAGCTACCACGTCTGGGGCCAACGTCCTGACTTTC. This gives the protein CASHIATTSGANVLTF.

The chain has TRBV6-5 and TRBJ2-7, with 10 bases lining up with TRBD1. CDR1 MNHEY and CDR2 SVGAGI come from the germline V gene. The trim removed 6 bases at V and 6 bases at J, leaving 8 bases unmatched. The CDR3 is 14 residues long. The CDR3 loop reads CASRAPGQGSEQYF. In DNA, the CDR3 is TGTGCCAGCAGAGCTCCGGGACAGGGGTCCGAGCAGTACTTC.

This clone occurred a few times. This chain links TRBV27 with TRBJ2-7; the match to TRBD1 covers 8 bases. Losses at the gene ends were 7 bases for V and 3 bases for J; bases not matched to a gene: 8. The CDR3 covers 14 residues. Germline values: CDR1 MNHEY, CDR2 SMNVEV (reference sequence). CDR3 region: CASTPRTGNYEQYF. The CDR3 region has the DNA TGTGCCAGCACCCCGAGGACAGGGAACTACGAGCAGTACTTC.

The rearrangement uses TRBV19 and TRBJ2-1; D uncertain. This CDR3 has 12 residues. The germline V gene has CDR1 LNHDA and CDR2 SQIVND (reference sequence). V was clipped by 5 bases and J by 4 bases, with 6 bases between them. The CDR3 spells CASSYSYNEQFF. The CDR3 DNA follows: TGTGCCAGTAGTTACAGTTACAATGAGCAGTTCTTC.

Comments on this clone: Additional DNA sequences in this sample encode the identical CDR3. This rearrangement joins TRBV10-3 to TRBJ1-1; 7 nucleotides match TRBD1. Germline V lookup: CDR1 ENHRY, CDR2 SYGVKD. The CDR3 runs 15 residues. Trimming took 3 bases from V and 0 from J; bases not matched to a gene: 4. The CDR3 loop reads CAISDSGQMNTEAFF. Here the CDR3 DNA reads TGTGCCATCAGTGACTCGGGACAGATGAACACTGAAGCTTTCTTT.

V usage is TRBV5-8 and J usage is TRBJ2-5, with D hard to call. CDR1 and CDR2 (germline): SGHTS, YDEGEE. This CDR3 is 14 amino acids long. Trimming left V 0 bases short and J 2 bases short, with 8 bases between. The CDR3 loop is CASSLVSQQETQYF. CDR3 DNA sequence: TGTGCCAGCAGCTTGGTGTCACAGCAAGAGACCCAGTACTTC.

This clone was counted between two and nine times. The V gene is TRBV12-5, the J gene TRBJ1-4, with TRBD1 matching 8 bases. The V and J ends lost 1 base and 8 bases, in that order; junction bases with no gene match: 9. Germline assignment: CDR1 LGHNT and CDR2 FRNRAP. The CDR3 length is 16 residues. The CDR3, as DNA: TGTGCTAGTGGTTTGGGTCCAGGGGGCGCGAGGGAAAAACTGTTTTTT. Protein product: CASGLGPGGAREKLFF. The variable domain in full, completed from reference TRBV12-5 and TRBJ1-4, reads DARVTQTPRHKVTEMGQEVTMRCQPILGHNTVFWYRQTMMQGLELLAYFRNRAPLDDSGMPKDRFSAEMPDATLATLKIQPSEPRDSAVYFCASGLGPGGAREKLFFGSGTQLSVL.

This chain connects TRBV19 to TRBJ2-1; D is unresolved. Trimming removed 9 bases from V and 4 bases from J, with 19 bases in between. Germline V gene lookup returns CDR1 LNHDA and CDR2 SQIVND (reference sequence). The length of the CDR3 is 15 residues. The CDR3 bases are TGTGCCAGCCGTCGTTTCGGCTCTATTTACAATGAGCAGTTCTTC. It codes for CASRRFGSIYNEQFF.

The chain links TRBV2 to TRBJ2-2; D not resolved. Trimming stripped 6 bases from V and 4 bases from J, with 9 bases between. Germline values: CDR1 SNHLY, CDR2 FYNNEI. The CDR3 is 13 amino acids. CDR3 nucleotides: TGTGCCAGCAGCATAATACCCACCGGGGAGCTGTTTTTT. Translation: CASSIIPTGELFF.

This clone was observed a handful of times. The chain combines TRBV6-5 with TRBJ2-7, with 10 positions matching TRBD1. V was pared by 4 bases and J by 4 bases, with 4 bases of the junction left unmatched. There are 14 residues in the CDR3. Germline CDR1 MNHEY, CDR2 SVGAGI. The CDR3 nucleotides are TGTGCCAGCAGTTCCCCGGGACAGGGGTACGAGCAGTACTTC. This gives the protein CASSSPGQGYEQYF.

The rearrangement uses TRBV18 and TRBJ1-1; no definite D call. Germline values: CDR1 KGHSH, CDR2 LQKENI. The V gene lost 5 bases and the J gene lost 6 bases, with 13 bases spanning the gap. This CDR3 is 13 amino acids long. The CDR3 sequence is CASSVNREPEAFF. Here the CDR3 DNA reads TGTGCCAGCTCAGTGAACAGAGAACCTGAAGCTTTCTTT.

The chain links TRBV6-5 to TRBJ1-5; D may be TRBD1 (6 bases). The V gene lost 0 bases and the J gene lost 9 bases, with 15 bases spanning the gap. The CDR3 has 15 residues. Germline V gene sequence: CDR1 MNHEY, CDR2 SVGAGI. CDR3 nucleotide sequence: TGTGCCAGCAGTTACTCGAGGACAGCGCTCGCGCCCCAGCATTTT. Translated, it gives CASSYSRTALAPQHF.

The genes are TRBV27 and TRBJ1-1, with a tentative D call TRBD1 (6 bases). The CDR3 is 14 residues long. Germline V lookup: CDR1 MNHEY, CDR2 SMNVEV (reference sequence). Trimming pared 5 bases from V and 0 bases from J, leaving 10 bases between. The CDR3 is CASSRGQMNTEAFF. The CDR3 DNA is TGTGCCAGCAGTCGAGGACAGATGAACACTGAAGCTTTCTTT.